This is a list of T cell receptor beta chains from one sample in a study of beta chain features in type 1 diabetes. Sequencing was performed with immunoSEQ multiplex PCR; in TCRdb, only in-frame clones are kept and a portion is missing. The sample holds roughly 730,000 clones; around 15% are singletons and the top ten take less than 0.025%. The sample comprised naive CD4+ T cells from blood. The origin of the receptors is a man younger than 35 with type 1 diabetes. Each CDR3 is given with its conserved first and last residue. Fields, in order: V gene, J gene, clone size, CDR3 length, D gene, CDR3 protein, CDR3 DNA. The D gene is left open where the match is weak. Clone sizes are given selectively: once, few, many, or a class where the clone is expanded.

>TRBV7-6|TRBJ1-6|.|15|.
CASSGRDAGNSPLHF
TGTGCCAGCAGCGGCCGGGACGCGGGGAATTCACCCCTCCACTTT
>TRBV29-1|TRBJ1-4|few|13|.
CSVEEGSNEKLFF
TGCAGCGTTGAAGAGGGCAGCAATGAAAAACTGTTTTTT
>TRBV9|TRBJ2-1|.|16|TRBD2
CASSVTSRFGYNEQFF
TGTGCCAGCAGCGTGACTAGCCGCTTCGGCTACAATGAGCAGTTCTTC
>TRBV4-1|TRBJ2-3|few|17|TRBD2
CASSQETSGGAVDTQYF
TGCGCCAGCAGCCAAGAGACTAGCGGGGGGGCCGTAGATACGCAGTATTTT
>TRBV28|TRBJ1-3|few|16|.
CASSLWSGSSGNTIYF
TGTGCCAGCAGTTTATGGTCTGGGAGCTCTGGAAACACCATATATTTT
>TRBV19|TRBJ1-2|.|16|TRBD1
CASSPDGGQGKKGYTF
TGTGCCAGTAGTCCCGACGGGGGACAGGGTAAGAAAGGCTACACCTTC
>TRBV5-1|TRBJ1-1|.|11|.
CASSTNTEAFF
TGCGCCAGCAGCACGAACACTGAAGCTTTCTTT
>TRBV6-6|TRBJ1-2|few|15|.
CASSYSSGRNYGYTF
TGTGCCAGCAGTTACTCGTCGGGGAGGAACTATGGCTACACCTTC
>TRBV10-3|TRBJ2-3|.|14|TRBD2
CAIRSGGAADTQYF
TGTGCCATCAGGAGCGGGGGGGCCGCAGATACGCAGTATTTT
>TRBV6-6|TRBJ2-3|.|15|TRBD1
CASSIGQGAWDTQYF
TGTGCCAGCAGTATTGGACAGGGGGCGTGGGATACGCAGTATTTT